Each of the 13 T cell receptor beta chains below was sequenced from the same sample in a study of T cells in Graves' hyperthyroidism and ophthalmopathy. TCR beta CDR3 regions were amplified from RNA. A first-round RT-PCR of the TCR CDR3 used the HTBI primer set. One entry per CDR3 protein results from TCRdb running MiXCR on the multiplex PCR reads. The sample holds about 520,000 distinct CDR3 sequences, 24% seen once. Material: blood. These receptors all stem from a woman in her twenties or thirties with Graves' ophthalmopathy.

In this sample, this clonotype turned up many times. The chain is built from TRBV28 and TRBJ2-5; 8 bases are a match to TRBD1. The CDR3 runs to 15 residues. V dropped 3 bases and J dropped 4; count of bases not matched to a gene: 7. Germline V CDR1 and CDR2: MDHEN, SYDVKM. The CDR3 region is CASSFGRTGGETQYF. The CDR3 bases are TGTGCCAGCAGTTTTGGTCGCACAGGGGGAGAGACCCAGTACTTC.

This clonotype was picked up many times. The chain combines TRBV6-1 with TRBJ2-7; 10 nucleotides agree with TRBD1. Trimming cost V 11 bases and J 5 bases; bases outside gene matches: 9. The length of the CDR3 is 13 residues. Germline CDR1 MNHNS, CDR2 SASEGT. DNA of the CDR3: TGTGCCGTACGGAGGGACAGGGGTCACGAGCAGTACTTC. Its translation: CAVRRDRGHEQYF.

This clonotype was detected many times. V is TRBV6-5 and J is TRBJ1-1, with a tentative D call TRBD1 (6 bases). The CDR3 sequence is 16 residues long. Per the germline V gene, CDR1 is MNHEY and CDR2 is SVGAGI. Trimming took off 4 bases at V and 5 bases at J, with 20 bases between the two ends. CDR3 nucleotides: TGTGCCAGCAGTTCCTTGGTACGACAGGCTGATACTGAAGCTTTCTTT. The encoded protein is CASSSLVRQADTEAFF.

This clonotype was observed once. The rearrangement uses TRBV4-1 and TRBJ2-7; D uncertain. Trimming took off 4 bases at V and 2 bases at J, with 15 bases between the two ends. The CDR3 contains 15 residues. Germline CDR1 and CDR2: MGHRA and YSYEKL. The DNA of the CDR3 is TGCGCCAGCAGCCCCGCCCCGGGCGTTCCCTACGAGCAGTACTTC. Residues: CASSPAPGVPYEQYF.

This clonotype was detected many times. The CDR3 spells CASSEFDTHTEAFF. The CDR3 DNA reads TGTGCCAGCAGTGAATTCGACACTCACACTGAAGCTTTCTTT. This chain connects TRBV25-1 to TRBJ1-1; D unclear. The CDR3 is made up of 14 amino acids. Between the trimmed V and J ends, which lost 1 base and 3 bases, there was a span of 9 bases. Germline lookup yields CDR1 MGHDK and CDR2 SYGVNS.

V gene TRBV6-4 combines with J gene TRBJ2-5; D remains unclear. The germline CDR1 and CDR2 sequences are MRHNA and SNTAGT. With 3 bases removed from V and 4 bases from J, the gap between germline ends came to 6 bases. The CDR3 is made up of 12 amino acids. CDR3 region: CASSDYGETQYF. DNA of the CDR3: TGTGCCAGCAGTGATTACGGAGAGACCCAGTACTTC.

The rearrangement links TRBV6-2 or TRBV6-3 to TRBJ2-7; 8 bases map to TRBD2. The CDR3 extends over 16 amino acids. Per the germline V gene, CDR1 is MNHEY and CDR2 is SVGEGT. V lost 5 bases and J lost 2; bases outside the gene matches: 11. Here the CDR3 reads CASSHGGSGSPYEQYF. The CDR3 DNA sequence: TGTGCCAGCAGTCACGGGGGCAGCGGGAGTCCCTACGAGCAGTACTTC.

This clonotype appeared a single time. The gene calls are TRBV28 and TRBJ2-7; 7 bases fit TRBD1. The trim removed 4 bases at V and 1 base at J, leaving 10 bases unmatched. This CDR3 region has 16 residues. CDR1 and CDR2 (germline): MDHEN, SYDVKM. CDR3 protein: CASSSPVRQGSYEQYF. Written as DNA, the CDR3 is TGTGCCAGCAGTTCCCCAGTAAGACAGGGTTCCTACGAGCAGTACTTC. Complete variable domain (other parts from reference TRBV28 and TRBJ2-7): DVKVTQSSRYLVKRTGEKVFLECVQDMDHENMFWYRQDPGLGLRLIYFSYDVKMKEKGDIPEGYSVSREKKERFSLILESASTNQTSMYLCASSSPVRQGSYEQYFGPGTRLTVT.

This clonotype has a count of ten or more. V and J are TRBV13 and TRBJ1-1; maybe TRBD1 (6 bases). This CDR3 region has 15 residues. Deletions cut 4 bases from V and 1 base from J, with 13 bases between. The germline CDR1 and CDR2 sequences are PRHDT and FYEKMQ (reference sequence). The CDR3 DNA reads TGTGCCAGCAGCTCCCAAGAGACAGGGAACACTGAAGCTTTCTTT. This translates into CASSSQETGNTEAFF.

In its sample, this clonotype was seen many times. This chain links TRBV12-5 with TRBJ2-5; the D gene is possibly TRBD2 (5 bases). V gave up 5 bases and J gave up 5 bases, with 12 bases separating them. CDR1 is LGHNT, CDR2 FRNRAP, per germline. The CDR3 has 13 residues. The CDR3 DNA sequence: TGTGCTAGTGGTCTCAACCGAGGGGAGACCCAGTACTTC. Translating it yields CASGLNRGETQYF.

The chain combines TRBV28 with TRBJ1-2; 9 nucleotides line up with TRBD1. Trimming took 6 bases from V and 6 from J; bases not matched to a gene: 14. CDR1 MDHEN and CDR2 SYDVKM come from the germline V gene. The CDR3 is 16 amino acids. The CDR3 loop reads CASRPNEDRGQNGYTF. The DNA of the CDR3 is TGTGCCAGCAGACCAAACGAGGACAGGGGACAAAATGGCTACACCTTC.

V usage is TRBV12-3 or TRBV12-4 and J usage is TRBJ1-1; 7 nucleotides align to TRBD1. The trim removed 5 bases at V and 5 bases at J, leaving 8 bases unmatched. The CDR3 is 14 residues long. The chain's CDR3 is CASSRPGTETEAFF. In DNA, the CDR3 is TGTGCCAGCAGTCGCCCTGGGACAGAGACTGAAGCTTTCTTT.

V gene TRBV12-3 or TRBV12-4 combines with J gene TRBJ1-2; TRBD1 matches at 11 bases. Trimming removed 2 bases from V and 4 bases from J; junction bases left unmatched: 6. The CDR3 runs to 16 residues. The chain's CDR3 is CASSLRTGGAGYGYTF. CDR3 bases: TGTGCCAGCAGTTTACGGACAGGGGGCGCGGGCTATGGCTACACCTTC.